Each of the 24 T cell receptor beta chains below was sequenced from the same sample in a study of cytomegalovirus exposure and HLA in healthy donors. Primers for the PCR totalled 60 Vbeta and 13 Jbeta. The protocol was immunoSEQ multiplex PCR, while the TCRdb copy is restricted to in-frame clones and leaves out a portion. The table includes about 55,000 clones, roughly 77% detected once. Sequencing was performed on PBMCs. The source is a female donor in good health and CMV-seronegative.

The V call is TRBV5-4, the J call TRBJ2-5, with 7 nucleotides matching TRBD2. This CDR3 comprises 15 residues. The V gene's germline CDR1 is SGHNT and CDR2 YYREEE (reference sequence). The CDR3 reads CAYSRGEPFQETQYF. CDR3 in DNA: TGTGCTTACAGTCGGGGGGAGCCTTTCCAAGAGACCCAGTACTTC.

The chain's CDR3 is CAWSVVLMNFQETQYF. Here the CDR3 DNA reads TGTGCCTGGAGTGTAGTCCTAATGAATTTCCAAGAGACCCAGTACTTC. The chain employs TRBV30 and TRBJ2-5; unclear D gene. This CDR3 has 16 residues. Germline V gene sequence: CDR1 GTSNPN, CDR2 SVGIG (reference sequence). Trimming took 0 bases from V and 1 from J, leaving 15 bases between them.

This clone was detected only once. J is TRBJ2-7 and V is TRBV29-1; 10 bases agree with TRBD2. Germline assignment: CDR1 SQVTM and CDR2 ANQGSEA. Losses at the gene ends were 7 bases for V and 5 bases for J; bases not matched to a gene: 8. The CDR3 consists of 13 residues. The CDR3 spells CSAASGRGDEQYF. The CDR3 DNA is TGCAGCGCAGCTAGCGGGAGAGGAGACGAGCAGTACTTC.

This chain uses TRBV13 with TRBJ1-1; D is ambiguous. Trimming left V 6 bases short and J 1 base short, with 6 bases between. CDR1 is PRHDT, CDR2 FYEKMQ, per germline (reference sequence). The CDR3 covers 12 residues. CDR3 sequence (DNA): TGTGCCAGCAGTGTAGAGAACACTGAAGCTTTCTTT. This codes for CASSVENTEAFF.

The genes are TRBV7-2 and TRBJ1-2; unclear D gene. Trimming stripped 5 bases from V and 3 bases from J, with 13 bases between. Germline-derived CDR1 and CDR2 are SGHTA and FQGNSA. The CDR3 runs to 14 residues. The CDR3 DNA is TGTGCCAGCAGCCCTGGGCTCTTTTACTATGGCTACACCTTC. As protein: CASSPGLFYYGYTF.

This clone was detected only once. Germline is not matched at one junction end, which may reflect a read error. CDR3 DNA: TGTGCCAGCAGCTTAGGGACAGGGTCCTTGAACTATGGCTACCCCTTC. It translates to CASSLGTGSLNYGYPF. The genes are TRBV7-6 and TRBJ1-2, with 8 bases aligning to TRBD1. The germline V gene encodes CDR1 SGHVS and CDR2 FNYEAQ. The CDR3 runs 16 residues.

The gene calls are TRBV6-1 and TRBJ1-3, with D perhaps matching TRBD1 (6 bases). The length of the CDR3 is 15 residues. Germline CDR1 MNHNS, CDR2 SASEGT. V was cut by 2 bases and J by 2 bases, with 10 bases left in between. CDR3 bases: TGTGCCAGCAGTGAAAAGCCAGGGGCTGGAAACACCATATATTTT. This gives the protein CASSEKPGAGNTIYF.

A single count supports this clone. The genes are TRBV18 and TRBJ2-5; D not resolved. V was trimmed by 4 bases and J by 2 bases, leaving 5 bases between them. Germline V gives CDR1 KGHSH, CDR2 LQKENI. This CDR3 is built from 12 residues. In DNA form, the CDR3 reads TGTGCCAGCTCACGTTTACAAGAGACCCAGTACTTC. Encoded protein: CASSRLQETQYF.

The chain is built from TRBV9 and TRBJ1-4; 7 nucleotides agree with TRBD1. Germline CDR1 reads SGDLS; CDR2 reads YYNGEE. This CDR3 has 14 residues. Trimming removed 3 bases from V and 5 bases from J; junction bases left unmatched: 4. In DNA form, the CDR3 reads TGTGCCAGCAGCGCCGGGACAGAGAATGAAAAACTGTTTTTT. Translation gives CASSAGTENEKLFF.

The CDR3 spells CASSPRLASGMSYNEQFF. The CDR3 DNA sequence: TGCGCCAGCAGCCCCCGGCTGGCTAGCGGGATGTCCTACAATGAGCAGTTCTTC. V gene TRBV5-1 combines with J gene TRBJ2-1; 9 bases align to TRBD2. The CDR3 runs to 18 residues. Germline lookup yields CDR1 SGHRS and CDR2 YFSETQ. V shed 4 bases, J shed 1 base, and the junction held 12 bases outside the gene matches. Full variable domain (outside the CDR3, taken from reference TRBV5-1 and TRBJ2-1): KAGVTQTPRYLIKTRGQQVTLSCSPISGHRSVSWYQQTPGQGLQFLFEYFSETQRNKGNFPGRFSGRQFSNSRSEMNVSTLELGDSALYLCASSPRLASGMSYNEQFFGPGTRLTVL.

This clone has more than one count but fewer than ten. The V and J genes are TRBV7-9 and TRBJ2-1, with 13 bases fitting TRBD2. V dropped 6 bases and J dropped 6; count of bases not matched to a gene: 2. This CDR3 is 14 amino acids long. Germline-derived CDR1 and CDR2 are SEHNR and FQNEAQ (reference sequence). The CDR3 DNA is TGTGCCAGCAGGACTAGCGGGGGGATCAATGAGCAGTTCTTC. Residues: CASRTSGGINEQFF.

The V and J genes are TRBV9 and TRBJ2-1; D is ambiguous. From germline, CDR1 is SGDLS and CDR2 YYNGEE. Trimming shortened V by 0 bases and J by 3 bases, and 4 bases separated the two germline ends. This CDR3 contains 13 residues. The CDR3 nucleotides are TGTGCCAGCAGCGTAGCCAGCTACAATGAGCAGTTCTTC. Translated, it gives CASSVASYNEQFF.

With regard to this clone: A much larger clone differs by one base, so this may be a read error. This rearrangement joins TRBV5-5 to TRBJ2-7, with 10 bases lining up with TRBD1. This CDR3 has 15 residues. Germline-derived CDR1 and CDR2 are SGHKS and YYEKEE (reference sequence). The CDR3 DNA sequence: TGTGTCAGCAGCTTGTACGGGACAGGGGTTTACGAGCAGTACTTC. As protein: CVSSLYGTGVYEQYF.

The chain combines TRBV2 with TRBJ2-5, with 8 bases lining up with TRBD2. With V trimmed by 4 bases and J by 11 bases, 9 bases remained unmatched. Per the germline V gene, CDR1 is SNHLY and CDR2 is FYNNEI. CDR3 size: 13 residues. CDR3: CASSVAGRGEQYF. CDR3 DNA sequence: TGTGCCAGCAGTGTGGCAGGGCGGGGGGAGCAGTACTTC. Together with reference TRBV2 and TRBJ2-5, the CDR3 gives the full variable domain: EPEVTQTPSHQVTQMGQEVILRCVPISNHLYFYWYRQILGQKVEFLVSFYNNEISEKSEIFDDQFSVERPDGSNFTLKIRSTKLEDSAMYFCASSVAGRGEQYFGPGTRLLVL.

The chain couples TRBV9 to TRBJ2-7, with 9 nucleotides matching TRBD2. V trimming: 7 bases; J trimming: 0 bases; junction bases outside the gene matches: 11. The CDR3 has 16 amino acids. Looked up from germline, CDR1 is SGDLS and CDR2 is YYNGEE. Written as DNA, the CDR3 is TGTGCCAGCGCTCGCGGGGGGGCCCTGAGCTCCTACGAGCAGTACTTC. Translating gives CASARGGALSSYEQYF.

The CDR3 is CASSLGWGLAGETQYF. The CDR3 DNA is TGCGCCAGCAGCTTGGGGTGGGGACTAGCTGGCGAGACCCAGTACTTC. This chain uses TRBV5-1 with TRBJ2-5, with 9 bases aligning to TRBD2. Germline values: CDR1 SGHRS, CDR2 YFSETQ. There are 16 residues in the CDR3. The V and J ends lost 0 bases and 5 bases, in that order; junction bases with no gene match: 8.

This clone was picked up a small number of times. The chain joins TRBV30 to TRBJ2-7, with 12 bases that match TRBD2. The CDR3 is 16 amino acids. V was pared by 3 bases and J by 6 bases, with 12 bases of the junction left unmatched. CDR1 is GTSNPN and CDR2 is SVGIG in the germline V gene (reference sequence). The CDR3 region is CAWSPGLAGLKGEQYF. The DNA for the CDR3 is TGTGCCTGGAGCCCGGGACTAGCGGGCCTGAAGGGCGAGCAGTACTTC.

The rearrangement joins TRBV12-5 to TRBJ2-5; D gene ambiguous. Trimming shortened V by 3 bases and J by 5 bases, and 4 bases separated the two germline ends. Germline lookup yields CDR1 LGHNT and CDR2 FRNRAP. The length of the CDR3 is 11 residues. The CDR3 DNA is TGTGCTAGTGGTTTTATGGAGACCCAGTACTTC. Translation: CASGFMETQYF.

The table lists this clone with a few counts. V gene TRBV29-1 combines with J gene TRBJ2-2, with a weak D call TRBD2 (6 bases). This CDR3 spans 14 amino acids. Germline V gene lookup returns CDR1 SQVTM and CDR2 ANQGSEA. The V gene lost 6 bases and the J gene lost 4 bases, with 15 bases spanning the gap. CDR3 in DNA: TGCAGCGTCGCAATAGCGGTACTCACCGGGGAGCTGTTTTTT. Translated: CSVAIAVLTGELFF.

Turning to this clone: This sample includes further DNA sequences coding for the same CDR3. V is TRBV7-9 and J is TRBJ2-7; D remains ambiguous. Trimming pared 5 bases from V and 1 base from J, leaving 3 bases between. Germline values: CDR1 SEHNR, CDR2 FQNEAQ (reference sequence). The length of the CDR3 is 11 residues. CDR3 in amino acids: CASSRSYEQYF. CDR3 sequence (DNA): TGTGCCAGCAGCCGGTCCTACGAGCAGTACTTC.

Only a few counts were recorded for this clone. The rearrangement links TRBV7-9 to TRBJ2-7; 10 bases are shared with TRBD2. J gave up 5 bases and V 5 bases, and 6 bases lay outside the gene matches. The CDR3 loop spans 14 amino acids. CDR1 is SEHNR, CDR2 FQNEAQ, per germline (reference sequence). The CDR3 sequence is CASSQGLAGDEQYF. The CDR3 DNA reads TGTGCCAGCAGCCAGGGTCTAGCGGGAGACGAGCAGTACTTC.

This rearrangement joins TRBV21-1 to TRBJ1-1; the table's D gene call, TRBD1, was not cross checked with the DNA. TRBV21-1 is a listed pseudogene. The length of the CDR3 is 15 residues. In DNA, the CDR3 is TGTGCCAGCAGCAAAGCGCGACAGCTACCCACTGAAGCTTTCTTT. Its translation: CASSKARQLPTEAFF.

This clone was detected a few times. The chain links TRBV15 to TRBJ2-7, with 11 positions matching TRBD2. Germline trimming cut 5 bases from V and 6 bases from J; bases unmatched to any gene: 9. Germline CDR1 LNHNV, CDR2 YYDKDF (reference sequence). This CDR3 region has 15 residues. CDR3: CATSPRTSGLFEQYF. CDR3 sequence (DNA): TGTGCCACCAGCCCCCGGACTAGCGGGCTCTTCGAGCAGTACTTC.

This chain uses TRBV5-6 with TRBJ2-5, with D unclear. The DNA end lines up better with TRBJ2-7; the J call may be wrong. The germline gives CDR1 SGHDT, CDR2 YYEEEE. The CDR3 length is 17 residues. The CDR3 here is CASSPPILDPTTYEQYF. The CDR3 coding sequence is TGTGCCAGCAGCCCACCTATTCTAGATCCTACTACCTACGAGCAGTACTTC.